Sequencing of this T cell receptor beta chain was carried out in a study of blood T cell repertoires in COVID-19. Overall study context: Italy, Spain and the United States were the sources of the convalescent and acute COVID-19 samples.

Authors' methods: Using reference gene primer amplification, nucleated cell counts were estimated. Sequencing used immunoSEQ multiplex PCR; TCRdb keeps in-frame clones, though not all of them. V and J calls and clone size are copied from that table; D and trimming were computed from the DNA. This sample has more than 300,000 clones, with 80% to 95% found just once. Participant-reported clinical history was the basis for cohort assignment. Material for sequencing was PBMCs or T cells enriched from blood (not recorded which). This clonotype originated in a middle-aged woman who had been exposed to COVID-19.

CDR3 protein: CASSRQVYSNQPQHF. The CDR3 DNA follows: TGTGCCAGTAGTCGACAGGTATATAGCAATCAGCCCCAGCATTTT. The chain employs TRBV19 and TRBJ1-5, with a tentative D call TRBD1 (6 bases). The CDR3 is made up of 15 amino acids. V was trimmed by 5 bases and J by 0 bases, leaving 11 bases between them. CDR1 is LNHDA and CDR2 is SQIVND in the germline V gene (reference sequence).